One sample yielded the 5 T cell receptor beta chains listed below, sequenced in a study of T cell repertoires in aging, cancer and after chemotherapy. Amplification of TCR beta used genomic DNA extracted from peripheral blood. TRB rearrangements spanning V, D and J were amplified using mixed TRB-A/B primers. TCRdb independently ran MiXCR on the multiplex PCR reads; one entry per CDR3 protein. This sample has about 9,000 distinct CDR3 sequences, with 25% to 40% found just once. Material: blood. Receptors were obtained from a human donor in good health.

This clonotype was observed a handful of times. The CDR3 spells CASSPLEGGGNSPLHF. The CDR3 nucleotides are TGTGCCAGCTCACCATTGGAGGGGGGGGGAAATTCACCCCTCCACTTT. The V and J genes are TRBV18 and TRBJ1-6; D possibly corresponds to TRBD1 (6 bases). Trimming cost V 2 bases and J 7 bases, with 15 bases left between them. This CDR3 is 16 amino acids long. Germline V gene data show CDR1 as KGHSH and CDR2 as LQKENI. The whole variable domain, filled in from reference TRBV18 and TRBJ1-6, reads NAGVMQNPRHLVRRRGQEARLRCSPMKGHSHVYWYRQLPEEGLKFMVYLQKENIIDESGMPKERFSAEFPKEGPSILRIQQVVRGDSAAYFCASSPLEGGGNSPLHFGNGTRLTVT.

This clonotype is medium-sized (0.01 to 0.1%) in the sample. The chain employs TRBV19 and TRBJ2-2; D uncertain. With 4 bases removed from V and 0 bases from J, the gap between germline ends came to 3 bases. The CDR3 sequence is 13 residues long. Germline lookup yields CDR1 LNHDA and CDR2 SQIVND (reference sequence). In DNA form, the CDR3 reads TGTGCCAGTAGTAACCCGAACACCGGGGAGCTGTTTTTT. It codes for CASSNPNTGELFF.

Regarding this clonotype: At one end the junction does not follow the germline gene, possibly because of a read error. The chain couples TRBV4-3 to TRBJ2-1; the D is unclear. Germline V gene lookup returns CDR1 LGHNA and CDR2 YSLEER. The CDR3 has 13 amino acids. The CDR3 loop reads CASSQVDGNEQFF. CDR3 coding DNA: TGTGCCAGCAGCCAAGTTGATGGAAATGAGCAGTTCTTC.

This clonotype has a handful of counts. J is TRBJ2-1 and V is TRBV24-1; 8 nucleotides align to TRBD2. CDR1 is KGHDR and CDR2 is SFDVKD in the germline V gene. CDR3 length: 17 residues. With V trimmed by 3 bases and J by 6 bases, 12 bases remained unmatched. The CDR3 loop is CATSDPSPQRGRNEQFF. The CDR3 nucleotides are TGTGCCACCAGTGATCCCTCCCCACAGCGGGGGCGCAATGAGCAGTTCTTC.

CDR3 bases: TGTGCCAGCAGAAAGGACAGGTATCAGCCCCAGCATTTT. It translates to CASRKDRYQPQHF. V gene TRBV27 combines with J gene TRBJ1-5; 7 bases agree with TRBD1. The CDR3 contains 13 residues. Trimming removed 6 bases from V and 5 bases from J; junction bases left unmatched: 4. CDR1 and CDR2 (germline): MNHEY, SMNVEV (reference sequence).